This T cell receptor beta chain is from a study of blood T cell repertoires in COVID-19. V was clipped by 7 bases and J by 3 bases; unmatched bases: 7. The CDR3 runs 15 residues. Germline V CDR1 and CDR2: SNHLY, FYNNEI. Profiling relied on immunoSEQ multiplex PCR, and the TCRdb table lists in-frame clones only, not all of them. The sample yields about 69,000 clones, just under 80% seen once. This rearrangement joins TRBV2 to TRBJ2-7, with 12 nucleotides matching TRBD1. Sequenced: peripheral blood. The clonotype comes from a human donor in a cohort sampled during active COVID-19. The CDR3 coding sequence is TGTGCCAGCATACACGGGACAGGGGGCGGCTACGAGCAGTACTTC. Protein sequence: CASIHGTGGGYEQYF. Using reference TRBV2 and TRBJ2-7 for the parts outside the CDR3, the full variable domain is EPEVTQTPSHQVTQMGQEVILRCVPISNHLYFYWYRQILGQKVEFLVSFYNNEISEKSEIFDDQFSVERPDGSNFTLKIRSTKLEDSAMYFCASIHGTGGGYEQYFGPGTRLTVT.